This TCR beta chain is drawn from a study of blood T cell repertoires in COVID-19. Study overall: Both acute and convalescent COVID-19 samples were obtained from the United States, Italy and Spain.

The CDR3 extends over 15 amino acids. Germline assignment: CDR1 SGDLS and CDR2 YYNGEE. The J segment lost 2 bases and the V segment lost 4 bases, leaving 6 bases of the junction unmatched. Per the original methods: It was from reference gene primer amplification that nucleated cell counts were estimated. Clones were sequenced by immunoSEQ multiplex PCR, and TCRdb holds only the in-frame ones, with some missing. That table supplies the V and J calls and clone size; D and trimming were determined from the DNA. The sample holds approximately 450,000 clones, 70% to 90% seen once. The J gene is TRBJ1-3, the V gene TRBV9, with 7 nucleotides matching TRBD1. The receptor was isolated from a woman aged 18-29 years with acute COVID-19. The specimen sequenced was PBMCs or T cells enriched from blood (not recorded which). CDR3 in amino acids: CASSPTTGPGNTIYF. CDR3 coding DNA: TGTGCCAGCAGCCCAACGACAGGGCCTGGAAACACCATATATTTT.